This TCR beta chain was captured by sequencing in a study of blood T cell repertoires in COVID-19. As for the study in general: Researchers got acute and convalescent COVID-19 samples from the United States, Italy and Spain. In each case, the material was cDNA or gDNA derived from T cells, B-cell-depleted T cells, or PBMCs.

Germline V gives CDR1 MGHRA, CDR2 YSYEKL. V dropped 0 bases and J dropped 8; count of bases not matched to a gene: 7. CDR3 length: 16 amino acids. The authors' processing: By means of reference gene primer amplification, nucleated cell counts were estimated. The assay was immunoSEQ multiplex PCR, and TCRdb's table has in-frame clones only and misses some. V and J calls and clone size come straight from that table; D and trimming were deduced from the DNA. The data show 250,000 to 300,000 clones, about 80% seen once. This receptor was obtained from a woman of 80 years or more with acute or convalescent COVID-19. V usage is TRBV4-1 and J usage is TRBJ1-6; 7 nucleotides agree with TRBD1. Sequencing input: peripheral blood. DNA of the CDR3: TGCGCCAGCAGCCAAGAGGGCAGGGGGATGTATTCACCCCTCCACTTT. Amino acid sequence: CASSQEGRGMYSPLHF.